Shown below are 20 T cell receptor beta chains from a single sample sequenced in a study of blood T cell repertoires in COVID-19. Produced via immunoSEQ multiplex PCR; TCRdb's table is partial and in-frame only. Among 250,000 to 300,000 clones, about 80% were seen once, and the ten largest hold around 3.4%. The sequenced sample was peripheral blood. These receptor sequences come from an elderly woman with acute or convalescent COVID-19.

This clone has only a few counts. The chain joins TRBV7-2 to TRBJ2-5; 8 nucleotides match TRBD2. The CDR3 consists of 15 residues. The V gene end was trimmed by 1 base and the J gene end by 5 bases; junction bases not matched to a gene: 6. Looked up from germline, CDR1 is SGHTA and CDR2 is FQGNSA. CDR3 residues: CASSLERGRVETQYF. The CDR3 DNA is TGTGCCAGCAGCTTAGAGCGGGGGCGGGTTGAGACCCAGTACTTC.

This clone was detected only a few times. The chain joins TRBV19 to TRBJ2-1; 10 nucleotides match TRBD2. CDR1 is LNHDA, CDR2 SQIVND, per germline (reference sequence). The CDR3 has 15 amino acids. Unmatched junction bases numbered 3, after V lost 4 bases and J lost 3 bases. The CDR3 protein is CASSRTSGVYNEQFF. CDR3 bases: TGTGCCAGTAGTAGAACTAGCGGGGTCTACAATGAGCAGTTCTTC. Supplemented by reference TRBV19 and TRBJ2-1, the full variable domain reads DGGITQSPKYLFRKEGQNVTLSCEQNLNHDAMYWYRQDPGQGLRLIYYSQIVNDFQKGDIAEGYSVSREKKESFPLTVTSAQKNPTAFYLCASSRTSGVYNEQFFGPGTRLTVL.

The CDR3 reads CASSDSGQPQAGYTF. CDR3 DNA sequence: TGTGCCAGCAGCGACTCGGGACAGCCCCAAGCGGGCTACACCTTC. The rearrangement joins TRBV9 to TRBJ1-2; 7 nucleotides line up with TRBD1. With V trimmed by 3 bases and J by 8 bases, 13 bases remained unmatched. The CDR3 sequence is 15 residues long. The germline V gene encodes CDR1 SGDLS and CDR2 YYNGEE.

This clone was picked up one time. The chain links TRBV7-9 to TRBJ1-2; TRBD1 might be the D (5 bases). The V gene lost 4 bases and the J gene lost 3 bases, with 12 bases spanning the gap. The CDR3 has 14 residues. Germline V gene sequence: CDR1 SEHNR, CDR2 FQNEAQ (reference sequence). CDR3 in amino acids: CASSSIGQYYGYTF. CDR3 nucleotides: TGTGCCAGCAGCTCGATCGGACAATACTATGGCTACACCTTC.

The chain employs TRBV7-3 and TRBJ2-1; D possibly corresponds to TRBD1 (5 bases). The CDR3 covers 15 residues. Germline-derived CDR1 and CDR2 are SGHTA and FQGTGA. V shed 2 bases and J shed 2 bases, with 10 bases lying between them. The CDR3 here is CASSLEGAPYNEQFF. The CDR3 DNA reads as TGTGCCAGCAGCTTAGAAGGGGCCCCCTACAATGAGCAGTTCTTC.

This clone appeared a single time. The chain carries TRBV6-2 or TRBV6-3 and TRBJ2-5, with D perhaps matching TRBD1 (6 bases). The germline CDR1 and CDR2 sequences are MNHEY and SVGEGT. V was pared by 6 bases and J by 0 bases, with 14 bases between. The CDR3 runs 15 residues. DNA of the CDR3: TGTGCCAGCAGCACCGGGACAACTTACCAAGAGACCCAGTACTTC. It codes for CASSTGTTYQETQYF.

J is TRBJ1-2 and V is TRBV6-1; D is uncertain. The germline V and J ends were trimmed by 1 base and 5 bases, with 11 bases remaining between them. This CDR3 comprises 14 residues. Germline CDR1 and CDR2: MNHNS and SASEGT. The DNA for the CDR3 is TGTGCCAGCAGTGAAGGGCAACAGAAGTATGGCTACACCTTC. Amino acids: CASSEGQQKYGYTF.

The CDR3 protein is CAISTGSGNTIYF. In nucleotides, the CDR3 is TGTGCCATCAGCACGGGCTCTGGAAACACCATATATTTT. V usage is TRBV10-3 and J usage is TRBJ1-3; D remains unclear. Trimming stripped 6 bases from V and 0 bases from J, with 6 bases between. The germline CDR1 and CDR2 sequences are ENHRY and SYGVKD. This CDR3 has 13 amino acids.

The chain recombines TRBV7-9 with TRBJ1-1, with 7 bases matching TRBD1. Trimming at V came to 5 bases and at J to 6 bases, leaving 15 bases not matched to a gene. Germline V gives CDR1 SEHNR, CDR2 FQNEAQ (reference sequence). The CDR3 extends over 16 amino acids. The CDR3: CASSPAGGARSAEAFF. The CDR3 bases are TGTGCCAGCAGCCCAGCAGGGGGAGCGAGAAGCGCTGAAGCTTTCTTT.

This clone was seen once. V usage is TRBV2 and J usage is TRBJ2-2, with D tentatively TRBD1 (6 bases). V was cut by 4 bases and J by 6 bases, with 12 bases left in between. Per the germline V gene, CDR1 is SNHLY and CDR2 is FYNNEI. This CDR3 has 14 residues. The DNA of the CDR3 is TGTGCCAGCAGTGTGCTGGGGGCGGCCGGGGAGCTGTTTTTT. It codes for CASSVLGAAGELFF.

The chain has TRBV7-2 and TRBJ1-4; perhaps TRBD1 as D (5 bases). Trimming removed 5 bases at V and 7 bases at J, with 17 bases between. In germline, CDR1 is SGHTA, CDR2 FQGNSA. This CDR3 region has 15 residues. The CDR3 DNA follows: TGTGCCAGCAGCCCTGGACCCTCGGGGGGTGAAAAACTGTTTTTT. The encoded protein is CASSPGPSGGEKLFF.

The J gene is TRBJ2-1, the V gene TRBV10-1, with D possibly being TRBD2 (6 bases). V shed 6 bases and J shed 4 bases, with 16 bases lying between them. This CDR3 is built from 15 residues. Germline values: CDR1 WNHNN, CDR2 SYGVQD (reference sequence). CDR3 DNA: TGCGCCAGCAGCCGAAGTATAGCGGATTACAATGAGCAGTTCTTC. Amino acid sequence: CASSRSIADYNEQFF.

J is TRBJ1-4 and V is TRBV6-6, with TRBD1 matching over 10 bases. The CDR3 has 14 residues. CDR1 and CDR2 from the germline V gene are MNHNY and SVGAGI (reference sequence). The V segment lost 9 bases and the J segment 2 bases; nucleotides outside the gene matches: 3. The CDR3 region is CASDRGRTNEKLFF. As DNA, the CDR3 is TGTGCCAGTGACAGGGGGCGCACTAATGAAAAACTGTTTTTT.

This chain connects TRBV6-6 to TRBJ1-6; no clear D. The CDR3 extends over 15 amino acids. CDR1 MNHNY and CDR2 SVGAGI come from the germline V gene (reference sequence). V lost 2 bases, J lost 1 base, and 6 bases lay in between. CDR3 nucleotides: TGTGCCAGCAGTTACGGGGAGTCCTATAATTCACCCCTCCACTTT. Translating gives CASSYGESYNSPLHF.

CDR3 nucleotide sequence: TGTGCCAGCAGCTCGACAGGGACTGGCGAGACCCAGTACTTC. Protein sequence: CASSSTGTGETQYF. The chain has TRBV7-8 and TRBJ2-5; tentative D call: TRBD1 (7 bases). V lost 4 bases and J lost 5, with 14 bases in between. CDR1 is SGHVS and CDR2 is FQNEAQ in the germline V gene. CDR3 length: 14 residues.

Written as DNA, the CDR3 is TGTGCCAGCAGTTTTGGCGATACGCAGTATTTT. It encodes CASSFGDTQYF. The V call is TRBV12-3 or TRBV12-4, the J call TRBJ2-3; D is ambiguous. V was cut by 3 bases and J by 6 bases, with 4 bases left in between. The CDR3 loop spans 11 amino acids.

The chain couples TRBV10-3 to TRBJ1-4; D gene uncertain. Germline assignment: CDR1 ENHRY and CDR2 SYGVKD. The CDR3 totals 12 residues. V shed 5 bases and J shed 4 bases, with 5 bases lying between them. The CDR3: CAISQDNEKLFF. As DNA, the CDR3 is TGTGCCATCAGTCAGGATAATGAAAAACTGTTTTTT.

V is TRBV4-1 and J is TRBJ2-6, with D tentatively TRBD2 (7 bases). The V gene lost 4 bases and the J gene lost 1 base, with 11 bases spanning the gap. The CDR3 spans 16 residues. Germline lookup yields CDR1 MGHRA and CDR2 YSYEKL. The CDR3 DNA reads TGCGCCAGCAGCCGGGGGGGGCTTTCTGGGGCCAACGTCCTGACTTTC. Its translation: CASSRGGLSGANVLTF.

This clone was detected once. The chain uses TRBV13 and TRBJ1-6; possible D gene TRBD1, 6 bases. Germline V gene sequence: CDR1 PRHDT, CDR2 FYEKMQ (reference sequence). V was clipped by 3 bases and J by 7 bases, with 19 bases between them. This CDR3 region has 17 residues. This CDR3 reads CASSLGRGGAGNSPLHF. The CDR3 DNA reads TGTGCCAGCAGCTTGGGGAGAGGGGGGGCAGGGAATTCACCCCTCCACTTT. Full variable domain (remainder filled in from reference TRBV13 and TRBJ1-6): AAGVIQSPRHLIKEKRETATLKCYPIPRHDTVYWYQQGPGQDPQFLISFYEKMQSDKGSIPDRFSAQQFSDYHSELNMSSLELGDSALYFCASSLGRGGAGNSPLHFGNGTRLTVT.

This clone has more than one count but fewer than ten. V usage is TRBV6-1 and J usage is TRBJ1-5; D possibly corresponds to TRBD1 (6 bases). This CDR3 is built from 15 residues. With 2 bases removed from V and 3 bases from J, the gap between germline ends came to 11 bases. From germline, CDR1 is MNHNS and CDR2 SASEGT. The CDR3 nucleotides are TGTGCCAGCAGTGAATCCGGACAGTCCAATCAGCCCCAGCATTTT. Translated: CASSESGQSNQPQHF.